The 20 T cell receptor beta chains in this list originate from one sample, sequenced in a study of blood T cell repertoires in COVID-19. Some clones are missing from TCRdb's copy, which holds only in-frame ones; the method was immunoSEQ multiplex PCR. The sample records around 140,000 clones, more than 70% being singletons. The specimen sequenced was peripheral blood. The receptors derive from a man in his fifties or sixties with acute or convalescent COVID-19.

The genes are TRBV27 and TRBJ2-1; TRBD2 aligns across 10 bases. Germline V gives CDR1 MNHEY, CDR2 SMNVEV (reference sequence). J lost 9 bases, V lost 3 bases, and 8 bases had no gene match. This CDR3 is 15 amino acids long. As DNA, the CDR3 is TGTGCCAGCAGTTTTCTGCTAGCGGGAGAGGCTGAGCAGTTCTTC. Residues: CASSFLLAGEAEQFF.

The J gene is TRBJ2-3, the V gene TRBV5-1, with 7 positions matching TRBD1. CDR3 length equals 15 residues. The V gene end was trimmed by 0 bases and the J gene end by 1 base; junction bases not matched to a gene: 2. From germline, CDR1 is SGHRS and CDR2 YFSETQ. The CDR3 protein is CASSLATGGTDTQYF. In nucleotides, the CDR3 is TGCGCCAGCAGCTTGGCAACAGGGGGCACAGATACGCAGTATTTT. Looking up the rest from reference TRBV5-1 and TRBJ2-3 gives the full variable domain: KAGVTQTPRYLIKTRGQQVTLSCSPISGHRSVSWYQQTPGQGLQFLFEYFSETQRNKGNFPGRFSGRQFSNSRSEMNVSTLELGDSALYLCASSLATGGTDTQYFGPGTRLTVL.

The CDR3 is CASSYSNRADSPLHF. The CDR3 DNA is TGTGCCAGCAGTTACTCGAACAGGGCGGATTCACCCCTCCACTTT. The rearrangement links TRBV6-6 to TRBJ1-6; possible D gene TRBD1, 6 bases. Germline assignment: CDR1 MNHNY and CDR2 SVGAGI (reference sequence). The CDR3 sequence is 15 residues long. V lost 0 bases and J 8 bases, leaving 11 bases between the germline ends.

The gene calls are TRBV5-6 and TRBJ2-5, with 7 bases that match TRBD2. This CDR3 has 14 residues. The germline gives CDR1 SGHDT, CDR2 YYEEEE. V trimming: 2 bases; J trimming: 6 bases; junction bases outside the gene matches: 7. The CDR3 DNA follows: TGTGCCAGCAGCTTTGGACTAGATCTGAAGACCCAGTACTTC. Encoded protein: CASSFGLDLKTQYF.

This chain uses TRBV25-1 with TRBJ1-2; D possibly corresponds to TRBD1 (6 bases). Germline CDR1 reads MGHDK; CDR2 reads SYGVNS. The CDR3 runs to 14 residues. V lost 3 bases, J lost 6 bases, and 14 bases lay in between. CDR3 amino acids: CASSEALGHHGYTF. Here the CDR3 DNA reads TGTGCCAGCAGTGAGGCCCTGGGACACCATGGCTACACCTTC.

This clone has just a few counts. This chain uses TRBV5-5 with TRBJ2-7; 7 nucleotides align to TRBD1. Germline trimming cut 4 bases from V and 1 base from J; bases unmatched to any gene: 5. Germline V CDR1 and CDR2: SGHKS, YYEKEE (reference sequence). The CDR3 has 14 amino acids. CDR3: CASSPPTGSYEQYF. The CDR3 DNA is TGTGCCAGCAGCCCACCGACAGGGTCCTACGAGCAGTACTTC.

V and J are TRBV14 and TRBJ1-2; 10 nucleotides line up with TRBD1. This CDR3 has 14 residues. Trimming removed 1 base from V and 8 bases from J; junction bases left unmatched: 4. Looked up from germline, CDR1 is SGHDN and CDR2 is FVKESK. The CDR3 here is CASSQGQGARGYTF. CDR3 sequence (DNA): TGTGCCAGCAGCCAAGGACAGGGGGCGCGGGGCTACACCTTC.

The chain joins TRBV24-1 to TRBJ2-3; 7 bases fit TRBD1. V shed 4 bases, J shed 2 bases, and the junction held 5 bases outside the gene matches. The CDR3 runs 15 residues. Germline V gene sequence: CDR1 KGHDR, CDR2 SFDVKD. This CDR3 is CATSDVGQNTDTQYF. The DNA for the CDR3 is TGTGCCACCAGTGACGTGGGACAGAACACAGATACGCAGTATTTT.

V gene TRBV9 combines with J gene TRBJ1-2; the match to TRBD1 covers 9 bases. The CDR3 has 14 residues. Germline CDR1 is SGDLS and CDR2 is YYNGEE. The V gene end was trimmed by 3 bases and the J gene end by 7 bases; junction bases not matched to a gene: 7. The DNA of the CDR3 is TGTGCCAGCAGCGGGAGGACAGGGGAGTCTGGCTACACCTTC. It encodes CASSGRTGESGYTF.

The rearrangement joins TRBV6-4 to TRBJ2-3; 13 positions agree with TRBD2. V lost 6 bases, J lost 6 bases, and 9 bases stayed unmatched. In germline, CDR1 is MRHNA, CDR2 SNTAGT. The CDR3 contains 16 residues. This chain's CDR3 is CASSQTSGGASDTQYF. In nucleotides, the CDR3 is TGTGCCAGCAGCCAAACTAGCGGGGGGGCGTCGGATACGCAGTATTTT.

About this clone: The junction departs from germline at one end; a sequencing error may be responsible. This chain uses TRBV6-1 with TRBJ1-1, with 9 bases that match TRBD1. Germline CDR1 MNHNS, CDR2 SASEGT. The CDR3 has 16 residues. CDR3 nucleotide sequence: TGTGCCAGCAGGGAAGGACAGGGGAACGGAAACACTGAAGCTTTCTTT. Residues: CASREGQGNGNTEAFF.

The chain joins TRBV11-1 to TRBJ1-2; D ambiguous. Trimming cost V 4 bases and J 7 bases, with 10 bases left between them. Germline lookup yields CDR1 SGHAT and CDR2 FQDESV (reference sequence). This CDR3 has 12 amino acids. CDR3 sequence: CASSYRPGGYTF. CDR3 in DNA: TGTGCCAGCAGCTATCGACCGGGTGGCTACACCTTC.

The chain employs TRBV5-1 and TRBJ2-7; possibly TRBD1 for D (6 bases). CDR1 is SGHRS, CDR2 YFSETQ, per germline. V gave up 4 bases and J gave up 4 bases, with 18 bases separating them. This CDR3 comprises 15 residues. The CDR3 nucleotides are TGCGCCAGCAGCCCGATGGGGCAGGGGTCGTACGAGCAGTACTTC. Translation: CASSPMGQGSYEQYF.

The CDR3 protein is CASSIQAVGTEAFF. The CDR3 bases are TGTGCCAGTAGTATCCAGGCAGTGGGCACTGAAGCTTTCTTT. V is TRBV19 and J is TRBJ1-1; D is unresolved. The CDR3 spans 14 residues. The V and J ends lost 3 bases and 4 bases respectively, with 12 bases between them. The V gene's germline CDR1 is LNHDA and CDR2 SQIVND (reference sequence).

The V call is TRBV3-1 (or the pseudogene TRBV3-2), the J call TRBJ1-1; 7 bases agree with TRBD1. CDR1 and CDR2 from the germline V gene are LGHDT and YNNKEL (reference sequence). The V segment lost 1 base and the J segment 1 base; nucleotides outside the gene matches: 6. The CDR3 runs 16 residues. CDR3 protein: CASSQVAGGRNTEAFF. Written as DNA, the CDR3 is TGTGCCAGCAGCCAAGTAGCAGGGGGAAGGAACACTGAAGCTTTCTTT.

The rearrangement links TRBV14 to TRBJ1-1; 9 bases are shared with TRBD1. The CDR3 is 15 amino acids. Germline V CDR1 and CDR2: SGHDN, FVKESK. With V trimmed by 5 bases and J by 5 bases, 9 bases remained unmatched. The CDR3 coding sequence is TGTGCCAGCAGCAAGGACAGGGGTGCTAGGACTGAAGCTTTCTTT. Its protein product is CASSKDRGARTEAFF.

This rearrangement joins TRBV9 to TRBJ2-1; 8 bases match TRBD1. After removal of 2 bases from V and 9 bases from J, the junction contained 7 bases not matched to a gene. The germline V gene has CDR1 SGDLS and CDR2 YYNGEE. The CDR3 spans 14 residues. CDR3 sequence reads: CASSVDRGRSEQFF. The CDR3 DNA is TGTGCCAGCAGCGTTGACAGGGGAAGGAGTGAGCAGTTCTTC.

The chain couples TRBV5-6 to TRBJ1-3, with 9 bases lining up with TRBD1. The ends lost 1 base at V and 0 bases at J; junction bases unmatched: 5. Germline V gene data show CDR1 as SGHDT and CDR2 as YYEEEE. The CDR3 extends over 17 amino acids. Written as DNA, the CDR3 is TGTGCCAGCAGCTTGCCAAGGACAGGGGCCTCTGGAAACACCATATATTTT. The encoded protein is CASSLPRTGASGNTIYF.

This sequence joins TRBV5-1 and TRBJ2-3, with D tentatively TRBD2 (5 bases). The CDR3 covers 17 residues. Germline V gives CDR1 SGHRS, CDR2 YFSETQ. Trimming left V 4 bases short and J 1 base short, with 19 bases between. CDR3: CASSRVLGGEGTDTQYF. The CDR3 DNA reads TGCGCCAGCAGCCGGGTACTTGGAGGAGAGGGCACAGATACGCAGTATTTT. The full variable domain, with the rest looked up from reference TRBV5-1 and TRBJ2-3, is KAGVTQTPRYLIKTRGQQVTLSCSPISGHRSVSWYQQTPGQGLQFLFEYFSETQRNKGNFPGRFSGRQFSNSRSEMNVSTLELGDSALYLCASSRVLGGEGTDTQYFGPGTRLTVL.

This chain links TRBV12-3 or TRBV12-4 with TRBJ2-5, with a possible D match to TRBD1 (6 bases). CDR3 length: 13 amino acids. V lost 3 bases and J 4 bases, leaving 9 bases between the germline ends. CDR3 in amino acids: CASSFTGLETQYF. The CDR3 coding sequence is TGTGCCAGCAGTTTTACAGGGTTAGAGACCCAGTACTTC.